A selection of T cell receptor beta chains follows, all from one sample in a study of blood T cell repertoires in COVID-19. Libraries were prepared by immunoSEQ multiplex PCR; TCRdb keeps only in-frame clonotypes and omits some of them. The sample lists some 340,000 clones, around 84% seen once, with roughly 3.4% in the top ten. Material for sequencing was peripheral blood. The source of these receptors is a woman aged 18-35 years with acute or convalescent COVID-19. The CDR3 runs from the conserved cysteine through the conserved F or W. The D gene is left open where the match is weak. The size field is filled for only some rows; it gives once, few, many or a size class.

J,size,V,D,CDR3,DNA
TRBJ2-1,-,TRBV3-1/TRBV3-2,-,CASSQEVNFRDSKFYNEQFF,TGTGCCAGCAGCCAAGAAGTTAACTTTAGGGACTCGAAATTCTACAATGAGCAGTTCTTC
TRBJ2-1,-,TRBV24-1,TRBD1,CATSDPGTAYNEQFF,TGTGCCACCAGTGATCCCGGGACAGCTTACAATGAGCAGTTCTTC
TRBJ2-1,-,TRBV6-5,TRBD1,CASSATGVNNEQFF,TGTGCCAGCAGCGCTACAGGGGTGAACAATGAGCAGTTCTTC
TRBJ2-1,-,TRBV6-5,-,CASSSSVQAGEQFF,TGTGCCAGCAGCTCTTCGGTTCAGGCGGGTGAGCAGTTCTTC
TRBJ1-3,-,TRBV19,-,CASSFGGTTGNTIYF,TGTGCCAGTTCGTTCGGAGGTACCACTGGAAACACCATATATTTT
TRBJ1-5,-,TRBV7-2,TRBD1,CASSLYSLQGNQPQHF,TGTGCCAGCAGCTTATACTCTCTACAGGGGAATCAGCCCCAGCATTTT
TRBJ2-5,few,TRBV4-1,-,CASSQEGGDSQGETQYF,TGCGCCAGCAGCCAAGAAGGGGGAGACAGTCAAGGCGAGACCCAGTACTTC
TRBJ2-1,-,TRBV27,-,CASSDRSSYNEQFF,TGTGCCAGCAGCGACCGGAGCTCCTACAATGAGCAGTTCTTC
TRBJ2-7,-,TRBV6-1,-,CASSEFGVSGSYEQYF,TGTGCCAGCAGTGAATTTGGGGTCAGCGGCTCCTACGAGCAGTACTTC
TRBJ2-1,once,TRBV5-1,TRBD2,CASSFGGGPGENEQFF,TGCGCCAGCAGCTTCGGCGGGGGGCCGGGTGAAAATGAGCAGTTCTTC
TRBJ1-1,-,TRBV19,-,CASSNYRAEAFF,TGTGCCAGTAGTAATTACAGGGCGGAAGCTTTCTTT